These 27 T cell receptor beta chains came from one sample sequenced in a study of response to subunit inactivated influenza vaccine. TCRdb analysed the RT-PCR reads with MiXCR anew, one entry per CDR3 protein. Here the sample spans about 570,000 distinct CDR3 sequences, roughly 10% being singletons. These records were also assigned to another study, of T cells expressing NK-cell markers. That paper adds: A 5'RACE template switching approach incorporating UMIs was used to make TCR beta cDNA.

The sample was PBMCs from blood, taken on the day of vaccination. The receptors here all came from a man aged 50 to 60 who received an inactivated influenza vaccine.

This clonotype was picked up many times. V and J are TRBV29-1 and TRBJ2-5; D gene uncertain. The CDR3 sequence is 9 residues long. CDR1 and CDR2 from the germline V gene are SQVTM and ANQGSEA. Trimming removed 7 bases from V and 4 bases from J, with 4 bases in between. The CDR3 DNA is TGCAGCGCCGGAGAGACCCAGTACTTC. The encoded protein is CSAGETQYF.

This clonotype was counted only a few times. The V gene is TRBV15, the J gene TRBJ2-1, with TRBD2 matching over 9 bases. Germline V gene sequence: CDR1 LNHNV, CDR2 YYDKDF (reference sequence). CDR3 length: 16 residues. Losses at the gene ends were 0 bases for V and 9 bases for J; bases not matched to a gene: 9. CDR3 region: CATSRDFIAGAGEQFF. The CDR3 coding sequence is TGTGCCACCAGCAGAGATTTTATAGCGGGAGCGGGTGAGCAGTTCTTC.

The table lists this clonotype with a few counts. The J gene is TRBJ2-1, the V gene TRBV24-1; 13 bases match TRBD2. This CDR3 contains 16 residues. The ends lost 3 bases at V and 10 bases at J; junction bases unmatched: 8. The germline gives CDR1 KGHDR, CDR2 SFDVKD. CDR3: CATSDSGTSGMGEQFF. CDR3 nucleotides: TGTGCCACCAGTGATAGCGGGACTAGCGGGATGGGGGAGCAGTTCTTC.

This clonotype was seen only a few times. CDR3 amino acids: CASSYSLAGGPYEQYF. CDR3 sequence (DNA): TGTGCCAGCAGTTACTCACTAGCGGGAGGGCCCTACGAGCAGTACTTC. The J gene is TRBJ2-7, the V gene TRBV6-2 or TRBV6-3; 13 bases are shared with TRBD2. Germline V gene lookup returns CDR1 MNHEY and CDR2 SVGEGT. The V segment lost 0 bases and the J segment 2 bases; nucleotides outside the gene matches: 1. This CDR3 has 16 amino acids.

This clonotype was seen a handful of times. The chain combines TRBV9 with TRBJ1-2; 10 bases are shared with TRBD1. V shed 3 bases, J shed 1 base, and the junction held 9 bases outside the gene matches. The length of the CDR3 is 17 residues. CDR1 and CDR2 from the germline V gene are SGDLS and YYNGEE. CDR3 protein: CASSGLTGGAYNYGYTF. For the CDR3, the DNA is TGTGCCAGCAGCGGACTGACAGGGGGCGCTTATAACTATGGCTACACCTTC.

This clonotype was observed a few times. The genes are TRBV4-1 and TRBJ2-2; 7 nucleotides agree with TRBD1. Unmatched junction bases numbered 9, after V lost 4 bases and J lost 4 bases. Germline loops: CDR1 MGHRA, CDR2 YSYEKL. The CDR3 runs 16 residues. In DNA form, the CDR3 reads TGCGCCAGCAGCCCTCGACAGGGTGGGAGCACCGGGGAGCTGTTTTTT. Its protein product is CASSPRQGGSTGELFF.

The V gene is TRBV28, the J gene TRBJ2-5, with D possibly TRBD1 on 6 matching bases. There are 14 residues in the CDR3. Between the trimmed V and J ends, which lost 7 bases and 0 bases, there was a span of 12 bases. CDR1 is MDHEN, CDR2 SYDVKM, per germline. The CDR3 sequence is CASTLNRDQETQYF. Written as DNA, the CDR3 is TGTGCCAGCACCTTAAACAGGGACCAAGAGACCCAGTACTTC.

There are a few counts of this clonotype. The rearrangement uses TRBV5-6 and TRBJ2-1; D is undetermined. This CDR3 has 16 amino acids. V was trimmed by 0 bases and J by 0 bases, leaving 10 bases between them. Germline loops: CDR1 SGHDT, CDR2 YYEEEE. CDR3 sequence reads: CASSLEALTSYNEQFF. In DNA form, the CDR3 reads TGTGCCAGCAGCTTGGAGGCGCTAACCTCCTACAATGAGCAGTTCTTC.

There are a few counts of this clonotype. The chain recombines TRBV10-2 with TRBJ2-6; D gene unclear. Trimming pared 0 bases from V and 5 bases from J, leaving 23 bases between. Germline V gives CDR1 WSHSY, CDR2 SAAADI. CDR3 length equals 20 residues. CDR3 residues: CASSESNRLLAATRANVLTF. The DNA for the CDR3 is TGCGCCAGCAGTGAGTCGAATAGGCTTTTGGCAGCCACGAGGGCCAACGTCCTGACTTTC.

The genes are TRBV4-3 and TRBJ1-1; TRBD1 might be the D (5 bases). Germline assignment: CDR1 LGHNA and CDR2 YSLEER. The length of the CDR3 is 15 residues. The V end was cut by 2 bases, the J end by 1 base, with 11 bases between. For the CDR3, the DNA is TGCGCCAGCAGCCAACGGAGGGGAGGGAACACTGAAGCTTTCTTT. It encodes CASSQRRGGNTEAFF.

This clonotype came up a few times. The J gene is TRBJ2-2, the V gene TRBV14; D could derive from TRBD1 or TRBD2 (6 bases each). This CDR3 comprises 15 residues. From germline, CDR1 is SGHDN and CDR2 FVKESK. V was pared by 7 bases and J by 0 bases, with 12 bases between. The CDR3 DNA sequence: TGTGCCAGCACTGTGGGGGGCTCGAACACCGGGGAGCTGTTTTTT. Translation: CASTVGGSNTGELFF.

This clonotype was picked up a small number of times. The chain links TRBV14 to TRBJ2-5, with 8 bases identical to TRBD1. After removal of 3 bases from V and 5 bases from J, the junction contained 5 bases not matched to a gene. This CDR3 comprises 14 residues. CDR1 SGHDN and CDR2 FVKESK come from the germline V gene. CDR3 sequence: CASSQDRARETQYF. In DNA, the CDR3 is TGTGCCAGCAGCCAGGACAGGGCGCGGGAGACCCAGTACTTC.

This clonotype was seen a few times. This chain joins TRBV2 and TRBJ2-1; no firm D call. V was shortened by 8 bases and J by 5 bases, with 13 bases between the two germline ends. Germline lookup yields CDR1 SNHLY and CDR2 FYNNEI. This CDR3 has 13 amino acids. Written as DNA, the CDR3 is TGTGCCAGCTATGAACGGGTTAACAATGAGCAGTTCTTC. It encodes CASYERVNNEQFF.

This clonotype has more than one count but fewer than ten. The rearrangement uses TRBV5-1 and TRBJ2-5; perhaps TRBD2 as D (6 bases). V lost 6 bases, J lost 1 base, and 19 bases lay in between. The CDR3 totals 16 residues. Germline CDR1 SGHRS, CDR2 YFSETQ. The CDR3 reads CASTPGAGFSQETQYF. The CDR3 DNA reads as TGCGCCAGCACCCCCGGGGCGGGGTTCTCCCAAGAGACCCAGTACTTC.

The sample holds a few counts of this clonotype. The chain uses TRBV5-1 and TRBJ2-1, with D perhaps matching TRBD1 (6 bases). V lost 3 bases to trimming and J lost 3 bases, with 10 bases between them. Germline CDR1 SGHRS, CDR2 YFSETQ. The CDR3 consists of 14 residues. This chain's CDR3 is CASSSQGRYNEQFF. In DNA form, the CDR3 reads TGCGCCAGCAGCTCCCAGGGGCGCTACAATGAGCAGTTCTTC.

This clonotype appeared many times. The J gene is TRBJ2-4, the V gene TRBV4-2; D is unresolved. The CDR3 sequence is 12 residues long. CDR1 LGHNA and CDR2 YNFKEQ come from the germline V gene. V shed 1 base and J shed 9 bases, with 7 bases lying between them. CDR3 residues: CASSQGVGIQYF. In DNA, the CDR3 is TGTGCCAGCAGCCAAGGGGTGGGCATTCAGTACTTC.

The J gene is TRBJ2-7, the V gene TRBV9; the match to TRBD1 covers 7 bases. Germline trimming cut 4 bases from V and 9 bases from J; bases unmatched to any gene: 7. Germline V gene sequence: CDR1 SGDLS, CDR2 YYNGEE. This CDR3 region has 12 residues. CDR3 region: CASSPNRGSQYF. The CDR3 nucleotides are TGTGCCAGCAGCCCGAACAGGGGTTCGCAGTACTTC.

This clonotype was observed once. V usage is TRBV9 and J usage is TRBJ2-3; TRBD1 is a possible D gene (6 bases). Germline CDR1 SGDLS, CDR2 YYNGEE. The CDR3 extends over 19 amino acids. Trimming took off 0 bases at V and 0 bases at J, with 20 bases between the two ends. The CDR3 nucleotides read TGTGCCAGCAGCGTAGTAGGTGGGGACACCAGGACTAGCACAGATACGCAGTATTTT. It is translated as CASSVVGGDTRTSTDTQYF.

In its sample, this clonotype was seen a few times. This chain's CDR3 is CASSSPGQGAFDEQFF. Here the CDR3 DNA reads TGCGCCAGCAGCTCACCCGGACAGGGGGCCTTTGATGAGCAGTTCTTC. The rearrangement links TRBV5-1 to TRBJ2-1; 11 nucleotides line up with TRBD1. The CDR3 has 16 residues. Germline V gene data show CDR1 as SGHRS and CDR2 as YFSETQ. With V trimmed by 3 bases and J by 8 bases, 10 bases remained unmatched.

The chain has TRBV14 and TRBJ2-7; 9 bases agree with TRBD1. Trimming at V came to 4 bases and at J to 4 bases, leaving 8 bases not matched to a gene. Germline V gives CDR1 SGHDN, CDR2 FVKESK. The CDR3 extends over 15 amino acids. CDR3 sequence: CASSPMDRGVYEQYF. The CDR3 nucleotides read TGTGCCAGCAGCCCCATGGACAGGGGAGTGTACGAGCAGTACTTC. The full variable domain, completed using reference TRBV14 and TRBJ2-7, is EAGVTQFPSHSVIEKGQTVTLRCDPISGHDNLYWYRRVMGKEIKFLLHFVKESKQDESGMPNNRFLAERTGGTYSTLKVQPAELEDSGVYFCASSPMDRGVYEQYFGPGTRLTVT.

The chain has TRBV6-1 and TRBJ2-2; D not certain. CDR1 is MNHNS, CDR2 SASEGT, per germline. CDR3 length equals 15 residues. Trimming shortened V by 5 bases and J by 0 bases, and 10 bases separated the two germline ends. CDR3 amino acids: CASSPQRANTGELFF. CDR3 nucleotides: TGTGCCAGCAGTCCCCAACGAGCGAACACCGGGGAGCTGTTTTTT.

This clonotype was counted a few times. CDR3 loop: CASRRWVVDTGELFF. CDR3 DNA: TGTGCCAGCAGGAGGTGGGTGGTGGACACCGGGGAGCTGTTTTTT. The chain has TRBV6-1 and TRBJ2-2; no clear D. The CDR3 has 15 residues. V was trimmed by 6 bases and J by 3 bases, leaving 14 bases between them. The V gene's germline CDR1 is MNHNS and CDR2 SASEGT.

The V call is TRBV5-1, the J call TRBJ2-2; D is uncertain. Per germline, CDR1 SGHRS and CDR2 YFSETQ. Between the trimmed V and J ends, which lost 2 bases and 0 bases, there was a span of 11 bases. CDR3 length: 16 residues. CDR3 sequence: CASSFDPGANTGELFF. The CDR3 DNA follows: TGCGCCAGCAGCTTTGACCCCGGCGCGAACACCGGGGAGCTGTTTTTT.

This chain connects TRBV24-1 to TRBJ1-1, with 8 bases lining up with TRBD1. This CDR3 is 13 amino acids long. Germline assignment: CDR1 KGHDR and CDR2 SFDVKD. Trimming removed 7 bases from V and 5 bases from J; junction bases left unmatched: 5. CDR3 DNA sequence: TGTGCCACCAGGGACAGGGCCGAGACTGAAGCTTTCTTT. Its protein is CATRDRAETEAFF.

The J gene is TRBJ2-5, the V gene TRBV7-9, with D possibly being TRBD1 or TRBD2 (5 bases each). CDR3 length: 16 residues. The V end lost 4 bases, the J end lost 5 bases, and 20 bases lay between the germline ends. Germline assignment: CDR1 SEHNR and CDR2 FQNEAQ (reference sequence). This chain's CDR3 is CASSSRDLVGRETQYF. The DNA for the CDR3 is TGTGCCAGCAGCTCCCGGGACCTCGTAGGCCGCGAGACCCAGTACTTC.

This clonotype was recorded once. The rearrangement uses TRBV7-3 and TRBJ1-1; D gene uncertain. CDR3 length: 15 amino acids. Trimming left V 8 bases short and J 0 bases short, with 16 bases between. The germline gives CDR1 SGHTA, CDR2 FQGTGA. DNA of the CDR3: TGTGCCAGCGCCCAGTGGGGTCGGGTGAACACTGAAGCTTTCTTT. Translated, it gives CASAQWGRVNTEAFF.

The chain recombines TRBV10-3 with TRBJ2-3, with 7 bases lining up with TRBD1. V shed 0 bases and J 5 bases; nucleotides not matched to a gene: 8. This CDR3 is 16 amino acids long. Germline CDR1 is ENHRY and CDR2 is SYGVKD. The CDR3 bases are TGTGCCATCAGTGAGTCCAAGAGACAGGGTGGAGATACGCAGTATTTT. Its protein is CAISESKRQGGDTQYF.